The next 32 T cell receptor beta chains were all read from a single sample in a study of shared clonotypes between healthy human individuals. The data were produced by immunoSEQ multiplex PCR, yet TCRdb's version contains in-frame clones alone and is incomplete. The table has about 2.1 million clones, 93% seen once. Naive CD8 cells were CD45RO-negative, positively selected for CCR7, excluding terminally differentiated effector memory CD45RA+ cells. Sequences were obtained from naive CD8+ T cells from PBMCs. The receptors come from a man in his late teens or twenties in good health. Some clones in this sample may be carry-over from other donors' samples.

The chain uses TRBV7-9 and TRBJ2-1; 9 bases are a match to TRBD1. The CDR3 totals 17 residues. Germline CDR1 is SEHNR and CDR2 is FQNEAQ (reference sequence). The ends lost 0 bases at V and 4 bases at J; junction bases unmatched: 7. In nucleotides, the CDR3 is TGTGCCAGCAGCTTAGCCAATCCGGGACAGGGATACAATGAGCAGTTCTTC. Amino acids: CASSLANPGQGYNEQFF.

The V gene is TRBV28, the J gene TRBJ2-5; TRBD1 matches 8 bases. The CDR3 contains 14 residues. Germline CDR1 and CDR2: MDHEN and SYDVKM. V lost 5 bases and J lost 5; bases outside the gene matches: 7. CDR3 coding DNA: TGTGCCAGCAGTCCGCCGGGACAGGCGGAGACCCAGTACTTC. This sequence encodes CASSPPGQAETQYF.

The chain links TRBV27 to TRBJ2-7; TRBD2 matches 12 bases. Trimming took 8 bases from V and 4 from J; bases not matched to a gene: 9. CDR3 length: 15 amino acids. The germline gives CDR1 MNHEY, CDR2 SMNVEV (reference sequence). The CDR3 nucleotides are TGTGCCAGCGGCCTGAGACTAGCGGGAGTTTACGAGCAGTACTTC. It yields the protein CASGLRLAGVYEQYF.

The chain is built from TRBV4-3 and TRBJ2-1; 12 bases map to TRBD2. Germline V gives CDR1 LGHNA, CDR2 YSLEER. Unmatched junction bases numbered 7, after V lost 0 bases and J lost 4 bases. CDR3 size: 18 residues. The CDR3, as DNA: TGCGCCAGCAGCCAAGATGGCCCTCTAGCGGGAGGGTACAATGAGCAGTTCTTC. Encoded protein: CASSQDGPLAGGYNEQFF.

This chain uses TRBV7-7 with TRBJ2-2, with 10 positions matching TRBD1. This CDR3 region has 17 residues. Germline values: CDR1 SSHAT, CDR2 FNYEAQ (reference sequence). With 5 bases clipped from V and 4 bases from J, the junction kept 10 bases outside the gene matches. As DNA, the CDR3 is TGTGCCAGCAGCCAACGGCCAGGGACAGGGGTCACCGGGGAGCTGTTTTTT. It codes for CASSQRPGTGVTGELFF.

A remark on this clone: Other DNA sequences in this sample translate to the same CDR3. CDR3 nucleotides: TGTGCCAGCAGGACAGGGTCTATGAACACTGAAGCTTTCTTT. Its translation: CASRTGSMNTEAFF. This chain uses TRBV7-9 with TRBJ1-1, with 7 bases aligning to TRBD1. This CDR3 has 14 amino acids. V dropped 6 bases and J dropped 0; count of bases not matched to a gene: 4. Per the germline V gene, CDR1 is SEHNR and CDR2 is FQNEAQ (reference sequence).

This chain uses TRBV19 with TRBJ2-7, with 12 nucleotides matching TRBD2. This CDR3 has 16 residues. Per the germline V gene, CDR1 is LNHDA and CDR2 is SQIVND (reference sequence). Trimming took 3 bases from V and 4 from J; bases not matched to a gene: 7. The CDR3, as DNA: TGTGCCAGTAGTATTCGACTAGCGGGGGACCTATACGAGCAGTACTTC. Translating it yields CASSIRLAGDLYEQYF.

This chain uses TRBV27 with TRBJ2-3, with TRBD1 identical over 9 bases. From germline, CDR1 is MNHEY and CDR2 SMNVEV (reference sequence). There are 15 residues in the CDR3. J was trimmed by 3 bases and V by 4 bases; bases with no gene match: 5. As DNA, the CDR3 is TGTGCCAGCAGTTACAGGGGGCGTCAGACAGATACGCAGTATTTT. Translated: CASSYRGRQTDTQYF.

The chain has TRBV10-3 and TRBJ2-2; D not certain. The CDR3 loop spans 14 amino acids. V was cut by 2 bases and J by 0 bases, with 4 bases left in between. Germline V CDR1 and CDR2: ENHRY, SYGVKD. CDR3 loop: CAISELTNTGELFF. The CDR3 DNA follows: TGTGCCATCAGTGAGCTAACGAACACCGGGGAGCTGTTTTTT.

This sequence joins TRBV7-3 and TRBJ2-2; 7 bases are a match to TRBD2. J lost 1 base, V lost 1 base, and 3 bases had no gene match. CDR3 length equals 16 residues. Germline loops: CDR1 SGHTA, CDR2 FQGTGA. CDR3 region: CASSLMLAVNTGELFF. CDR3 in DNA: TGTGCCAGCAGCTTAATGCTAGCGGTGAACACCGGGGAGCTGTTTTTT.

Concerning this clone itself: Other DNA sequences from this sample encode an identical CDR3 as well. CDR3 amino acids: CASSSRSGANVLTF. The CDR3 nucleotides are TGTGCCAGTAGTAGTCGGTCTGGGGCCAACGTCCTGACTTTC. The rearrangement links TRBV19 to TRBJ2-6; no definite D call. V dropped 4 bases and J dropped 1 base, with 5 bases sitting between them. Germline lookup yields CDR1 LNHDA and CDR2 SQIVND (reference sequence). The CDR3 totals 14 residues.

This rearrangement joins TRBV7-7 to TRBJ2-3, with D perhaps TRBD2 (6 bases). V was cut by 2 bases and J by 1 base, with 7 bases left in between. CDR3 length equals 14 residues. Germline loops: CDR1 SSHAT, CDR2 FNYEAQ (reference sequence). The CDR3 DNA reads as TGTGCCAGCAGCTTATCGGGGGGCACAGATACGCAGTATTTT. Residues: CASSLSGGTDTQYF.

The chain employs TRBV6-6 and TRBJ2-3, with D uncertain. Germline CDR1 reads MNHNY; CDR2 reads SVGAGI (reference sequence). CDR3 length equals 15 residues. Trimming pared 1 base from V and 0 bases from J, leaving 8 bases between. The CDR3 protein is CASSYLLYSTDTQYF. The CDR3 bases are TGTGCCAGCAGTTACTTGCTATACAGCACAGATACGCAGTATTTT.

The gene calls are TRBV27 and TRBJ2-1; 12 bases are shared with TRBD2. V shed 6 bases and J 0 bases; nucleotides not matched to a gene: 6. Germline V gene sequence: CDR1 MNHEY, CDR2 SMNVEV (reference sequence). The CDR3 sequence is 17 residues long. This CDR3 is CASRTRTSGTSYNEQFF. Written as DNA, the CDR3 is TGTGCCAGCAGAACGAGGACTAGCGGGACCTCCTACAATGAGCAGTTCTTC.

This sequence joins TRBV11-3 and TRBJ2-2, with D unresolved. The CDR3 has 13 amino acids. V lost 5 bases and J lost 5, with 9 bases in between. Germline V gives CDR1 SGHNT, CDR2 YENEEA. The CDR3 DNA follows: TGTGCCAGCAGCAGCTATTTTACCGGGGAGCTGTTTTTT. The encoded protein is CASSSYFTGELFF.

The chain has TRBV6-6 and TRBJ2-2, with D perhaps matching TRBD2 (6 bases). There are 16 residues in the CDR3. Per germline, CDR1 MNHNY and CDR2 SVGAGI (reference sequence). The V end lost 6 bases, the J end lost 7 bases, and 21 bases lay between the germline ends. In DNA, the CDR3 is TGTGCCAGCAGCGGGGCCGGAGGGGTTTATGGCGGGGAGCTGTTTTTT. Its translation: CASSGAGGVYGGELFF.

This clone was counted a single time. V usage is TRBV6-1 and J usage is TRBJ2-7; the D is unclear. Germline values: CDR1 MNHNS, CDR2 SASEGT. The CDR3 loop spans 14 amino acids. Trimming shortened V by 7 bases and J by 2 bases, and 15 bases separated the two germline ends. In DNA form, the CDR3 reads TGTGCCAGCAAAGGGCTCTGGGCGACCTACGAGCAGTACTTC. Encoded protein: CASKGLWATYEQYF.

The rearrangement uses TRBV10-3 and TRBJ2-7; TRBD2 is a possible D gene (5 bases). Germline loops: CDR1 ENHRY, CDR2 SYGVKD. Trimming pared 5 bases from V and 4 bases from J, leaving 18 bases between. The CDR3 totals 15 residues. CDR3 residues: CAISQLTSSGYEQYF. CDR3 DNA sequence: TGTGCCATCAGTCAGTTGACGTCGTCGGGGTACGAGCAGTACTTC.

J is TRBJ2-5 and V is TRBV28; 7 bases align to TRBD1. With 6 bases clipped from V and 2 bases from J, the junction kept 9 bases outside the gene matches. This CDR3 is built from 15 residues. The V gene's germline CDR1 is MDHEN and CDR2 SYDVKM. In DNA, the CDR3 is TGTGCCAGCAGGCCCCGGGACAGCTTACAAGAGACCCAGTACTTC. It yields the protein CASRPRDSLQETQYF.

The chain is built from TRBV4-3 and TRBJ2-3, with 10 nucleotides matching TRBD2. Germline CDR1 and CDR2: LGHNA and YSLEER. The CDR3 sequence is 16 residues long. The ends lost 4 bases at V and 6 bases at J; junction bases unmatched: 10. The CDR3 spells CASSPNPAGGLDTQYF. In DNA, the CDR3 is TGCGCCAGCAGCCCCAACCCAGCGGGAGGGCTTGATACGCAGTATTTT.

This rearrangement joins TRBV28 to TRBJ1-1; D is perhaps TRBD1 (5 bases). Germline V CDR1 and CDR2: MDHEN, SYDVKM. The CDR3 is 14 amino acids. V shed 2 bases and J shed 1 base, with 8 bases lying between them. CDR3 nucleotides: TGTGCCAGCAGTTTAGTAGGACAGAACACTGAAGCTTTCTTT. Its translation: CASSLVGQNTEAFF.

This clone was observed a handful of times. CDR3: CSATVLGTEAFF. CDR3 DNA: TGCAGCGCCACGGTTTTGGGGACTGAAGCTTTCTTT. The chain links TRBV29-1 to TRBJ1-1; D gene uncertain. Germline V gene sequence: CDR1 SQVTM, CDR2 ANQGSEA. V lost 7 bases, J lost 5 bases, and 14 bases lay in between. This CDR3 has 12 residues.

This CDR3 reads CASRPGQSTDTQYF. DNA of the CDR3: TGTGCCAGCCGTCCGGGACAAAGCACAGATACGCAGTATTTT. This chain links TRBV27 with TRBJ2-3; D is perhaps TRBD1 (6 bases). Germline V gene lookup returns CDR1 MNHEY and CDR2 SMNVEV (reference sequence). The CDR3 is 14 amino acids. V was pared by 8 bases and J by 0 bases, with 12 bases between.

The rearrangement uses TRBV5-4 and TRBJ2-7; the match to TRBD2 covers 10 bases. Germline CDR1 is SGHNT and CDR2 is YYREEE (reference sequence). The trim removed 3 bases at V and 3 bases at J, leaving 6 bases unmatched. CDR3 length: 15 amino acids. CDR3 nucleotides: TGTGCCAGCAGCTCACCGCAGCGGGAGGGCTACGAGCAGTACTTC. Protein sequence: CASSSPQREGYEQYF.

This chain uses TRBV29-1 with TRBJ2-3; 7 bases line up with TRBD1. V lost 7 bases to trimming and J lost 3 bases; unmatched junction nucleotides: 7. CDR3 length: 13 residues. CDR1 and CDR2 (germline): SQVTM, ANQGSEA. The CDR3 sequence: CSATGTDTDTQYF. In DNA, the CDR3 is TGCAGCGCCACCGGGACAGATACAGATACGCAGTATTTT.

CDR3 coding DNA: TGTGCCAGCCTAGCGGGAGGAGGTGGGGAGCAGTTCTTC. Residues: CASLAGGGGEQFF. V and J are TRBV19 and TRBJ2-1, with 11 bases lining up with TRBD2. The CDR3 contains 13 residues. Germline CDR1 LNHDA, CDR2 SQIVND (reference sequence). The V gene end was trimmed by 9 bases and the J gene end by 10 bases; junction bases not matched to a gene: 8.

The table lists this clone with a count of one. V usage is TRBV7-9 and J usage is TRBJ2-1; D remains ambiguous. The germline V gene encodes CDR1 SEHNR and CDR2 FQNEAQ (reference sequence). The CDR3 length is 13 residues. V lost 0 bases to trimming and J lost 5 bases, with 5 bases between them. CDR3 bases: TGTGCCAGCAGCTTAGCGCATCACAATGAGCAGTTCTTC. Its protein product is CASSLAHHNEQFF.

The chain links TRBV6-5 to TRBJ1-5; D is possibly TRBD1 (6 bases). V was shortened by 2 bases and J by 13 bases, with 12 bases between the two germline ends. The CDR3 totals 12 residues. Per the germline V gene, CDR1 is MNHEY and CDR2 is SVGAGI. The CDR3 here is CASSYTGQFQHF. Written as DNA, the CDR3 is TGTGCCAGCAGTTACACAGGACAGTTTCAGCATTTT.

This clone came up once. The chain recombines TRBV11-2 with TRBJ2-3; D unresolved. Germline-derived CDR1 and CDR2 are SGHAT and FQNNGV. Deletions cut 4 bases from V and 2 bases from J, with 19 bases between. This CDR3 is 17 amino acids long. The CDR3 loop is CASSSDPLLPYTDTQYF. In DNA form, the CDR3 reads TGTGCCAGCAGCTCAGACCCTCTACTACCATACACAGATACGCAGTATTTT.

The J gene is TRBJ2-7, the V gene TRBV6-5, with no clear D. Trimming cost V 1 base and J 2 bases, with 6 bases left between them. Looked up from germline, CDR1 is MNHEY and CDR2 is SVGAGI. CDR3 length equals 13 residues. As DNA, the CDR3 is TGTGCCAGCAGTTACTATACAGCCTACGAGCAGTACTTC. Translation gives CASSYYTAYEQYF.

The chain combines TRBV19 with TRBJ2-2; D may match TRBD1 or TRBD2 (6 bases each). Looked up from germline, CDR1 is LNHDA and CDR2 is SQIVND (reference sequence). V gave up 11 bases and J gave up 5 bases, with 18 bases separating them. The CDR3 is made up of 14 amino acids. CDR3 DNA: TGTGCCGGAGGGGATGGGACATCAACCGGGGAGCTGTTTTTT. Its protein product is CAGGDGTSTGELFF.

The rearrangement uses TRBV19 and TRBJ2-7; TRBD1 matches at 11 bases. CDR3 length: 14 amino acids. Germline V gene sequence: CDR1 LNHDA, CDR2 SQIVND (reference sequence). J gave up 5 bases and V 5 bases, and 5 bases lay outside the gene matches. The CDR3 bases are TGTGCCAGTAGTCCGGACAGGGGGCTCGACGAGCAGTACTTC. Amino acids: CASSPDRGLDEQYF.